This T cell receptor beta chain was recorded in a study of blood T cell repertoires in COVID-19. In the study overall: T cells, B-cell-depleted T cells, or PBMCs provided the cDNA or gDNA that served as material.

The CDR3 totals 13 residues. The V gene's germline CDR1 is SGHRS and CDR2 YFSETQ. V was trimmed by 5 bases and J by 2 bases, leaving 10 bases between them. The table lists this clone with a few counts. In the original analysis: From reference gene primer amplification, estimates of nucleated cell counts were derived. Repertoires were generated with immunoSEQ multiplex PCR, while TCRdb's copy carries only in-frame clones and drops some. The DNA gave D and trimming, while V, J and clone size come from that table. The data contain over 200,000 clones, approximately 84% of them seen just once; the ten biggest clones take up roughly 7.6%.

V gene TRBV5-1 combines with J gene TRBJ1-2; D remains unclear. This TCR derives from a woman older than 75 with COVID-19, enrolled during active disease. The specimen sequenced was peripheral blood. CDR3 region: CASRNVANYGYTF. CDR3 nucleotides: TGCGCCAGCAGAAATGTGGCCAACTATGGCTACACCTTC.